This T cell receptor (beta chain) comes out of a study of blood T cell repertoires in COVID-19. As for the study in general: PBMCs, B-cell-depleted T cells, or T cells provided the cDNA or gDNA that made up the material.

Germline V gives CDR1 MDHEN, CDR2 SYDVKM. The CDR3 covers 16 residues. V trimming: 5 bases; J trimming: 3 bases; junction bases outside the gene matches: 13. Authors' processing steps: Amplified reference gene primers provided the basis for estimating nucleated cell counts. Clones were read by immunoSEQ multiplex PCR, and TCRdb kept only the in-frame ones, dropping some. That table is the source of V, J and clone size, and D and trimming were worked out from the DNA. The sample lists approximately 270,000 clones, roughly 91% occurring once. Participant-reported clinical history was the basis for cohort assignment. Recovered participants had two consecutive negative NP/OP PCR tests, healthcare professional clearance, or symptom resolution.

Sample: PBMCs or T cells enriched from blood (not recorded which). This sequence originates from a woman aged 60-75 years who had recovered from COVID-19. This chain uses TRBV28 with TRBJ2-7, with TRBD1 matching over 7 bases. The CDR3 DNA sequence: TGTGCCAGCAGTGATTTGACAGGGCCCCTTGACTACGAGCAGTACTTC. The encoded protein is CASSDLTGPLDYEQYF.